Below are 29 T cell receptor beta chains sequenced from a single sample in a study of blood T cells in healthy people across ages. Primers used in a second PCR of roughly 6 to 11 cycles were a sample-barcoded 5' primer and a J-beta primer mix. Each CDR3 protein gets one entry after TCRdb re-called the 5' RACE reads with MiXCR. The table records 660,000 or so distinct CDR3 sequences, around three fifths of them present only once. Material: blood. These receptors were collected from a man in his sixties in good health.

This chain connects TRBV7-9 to TRBJ2-3; the D call may be TRBD1 or TRBD2 (5 bases each). Germline values: CDR1 SEHNR, CDR2 FQNEAQ (reference sequence). The CDR3 consists of 13 residues. Trimming shortened V by 10 bases and J by 1 base, and 12 bases separated the two germline ends. The CDR3 spells CATPGPGTDTQYF. The CDR3 nucleotides are TGTGCCACCCCGGGACCTGGCACAGATACGCAGTATTTT.

This chain uses TRBV12-3 or TRBV12-4 with TRBJ2-5, with D possibly matching TRBD1 (6 bases). The CDR3 has 13 residues. Between the trimmed V and J ends, which lost 6 bases and 2 bases, there was a span of 10 bases. The CDR3 protein is CASSKDRQETQYF. The CDR3 DNA reads as TGTGCCAGCAGCAAGGACAGACAAGAGACCCAGTACTTC.

The chain is built from TRBV5-1 and TRBJ1-2; tentative D call: TRBD1 (5 bases). The CDR3 sequence is 16 residues long. V was shortened by 0 bases and J by 3 bases, with 15 bases between the two germline ends. Per the germline V gene, CDR1 is SGHRS and CDR2 is YFSETQ. The chain's CDR3 is CASSLEGRDFYYGYTF. CDR3 sequence (DNA): TGCGCCAGCAGCTTGGAGGGGAGAGATTTCTACTATGGCTACACCTTC. Looking up the rest from reference TRBV5-1 and TRBJ1-2 gives the full variable domain: KAGVTQTPRYLIKTRGQQVTLSCSPISGHRSVSWYQQTPGQGLQFLFEYFSETQRNKGNFPGRFSGRQFSNSRSEMNVSTLELGDSALYLCASSLEGRDFYYGYTFGSGTRLTVV.

The V and J genes are TRBV20-1 and TRBJ2-5; 11 bases line up with TRBD2. The CDR3 is made up of 14 amino acids. Losses at the gene ends were 8 bases for V and 2 bases for J; bases not matched to a gene: 7. Germline CDR1 DFQATT, CDR2 SNEGSKA (reference sequence). The CDR3 reads CSSTSGGWQETQYF. CDR3 nucleotides: TGCAGTAGTACTAGCGGGGGTTGGCAAGAGACCCAGTACTTC.

This clonotype has just one count. This chain links TRBV20-1 with TRBJ2-2; D perhaps matches TRBD1 (5 bases). The CDR3 sequence is 13 residues long. Germline V gene data show CDR1 as DFQATT and CDR2 as SNEGSKA (reference sequence). V lost 3 bases and J 7 bases, leaving 12 bases between the germline ends. The CDR3 reads CSASRRADGELFF. In DNA form, the CDR3 reads TGCAGTGCTAGTCGCAGGGCTGACGGGGAGCTGTTTTTT.

This clonotype was counted at least ten times. V usage is TRBV29-1 and J usage is TRBJ2-5; TRBD1 matches at 8 bases. Germline trimming cut 4 bases from V and 3 bases from J; bases unmatched to any gene: 10. CDR1 and CDR2 from the germline V gene are SQVTM and ANQGSEA. This CDR3 region has 15 residues. CDR3 in amino acids: CSVGGQGPIKETQYF. CDR3 sequence (DNA): TGCAGCGTTGGCGGACAGGGACCTATAAAAGAGACCCAGTACTTC. Looking up the rest from reference TRBV29-1 and TRBJ2-5 gives the full variable domain: SAVISQKPSRDICQRGTSLTIQCQVDSQVTMMFWYRQQPGQSLTLIATANQGSEATYESGFVIDKFPISRPNLTFSTLTVSNMSPEDSSIYLCSVGGQGPIKETQYFGPGTRLLVL.

The chain is built from TRBV29-1 and TRBJ1-3; D is uncertain. The CDR3 is 12 residues long. Per germline, CDR1 SQVTM and CDR2 ANQGSEA. V lost 6 bases to trimming and J lost 0 bases, with 6 bases between them. The CDR3 region has the DNA TGCAGCGTCTATACCTCTGGAAACACCATATATTTT. Translating it yields CSVYTSGNTIYF.

The V and J genes are TRBV20-1 and TRBJ2-5; D may correspond to TRBD1 or TRBD2 (5 bases each). CDR3 length: 16 amino acids. Per the germline V gene, CDR1 is DFQATT and CDR2 is SNEGSKA (reference sequence). V lost 0 bases and J 2 bases, leaving 16 bases between the germline ends. Here the CDR3 reads CSARDPALGVQETQYF. As DNA, the CDR3 is TGCAGTGCTAGAGATCCCGCACTAGGGGTGCAAGAGACCCAGTACTTC.

V and J are TRBV9 and TRBJ2-3, with D perhaps matching TRBD1 (6 bases). V was clipped by 3 bases and J by 2 bases, with 7 bases between them. CDR3 size: 13 residues. Germline lookup yields CDR1 SGDLS and CDR2 YYNGEE. The CDR3 DNA is TGTGCCAGCAGCGGGGGGCTCACAGATACGCAGTATTTT. Protein: CASSGGLTDTQYF.

V is TRBV6-5 and J is TRBJ1-1, with D possibly being TRBD1 (6 bases). CDR3 size: 13 residues. Germline values: CDR1 MNHEY, CDR2 SVGAGI. Trimming took 8 bases from V and 3 from J, leaving 13 bases between them. The CDR3 reads CASPGGPHTEAFF. CDR3 in DNA: TGTGCCAGCCCGGGGGGGCCCCACACTGAAGCTTTCTTT.

This clonotype turned up a few times. The CDR3 spells CASRRVGQGDYGYTF. The CDR3 DNA sequence: TGTGCCAGCAGGAGAGTCGGACAGGGAGACTATGGCTACACCTTC. This chain connects TRBV28 to TRBJ1-2; 8 nucleotides agree with TRBD1. The J segment lost 3 bases and the V segment lost 6 bases, leaving 9 bases of the junction unmatched. The CDR3 runs to 15 residues. CDR1 is MDHEN and CDR2 is SYDVKM in the germline V gene.

The CDR3 loop is CSVYRDSNEQYF. The DNA of the CDR3 is TGCAGCGTTTACAGGGACAGCAATGAGCAGTACTTC. The gene calls are TRBV29-1 and TRBJ2-7, with 7 bases matching TRBD1. V gave up 5 bases and J gave up 7 bases; unmatched junction bases: 8. The CDR3 totals 12 residues. Germline CDR1 reads SQVTM; CDR2 reads ANQGSEA.

In this sample, this clonotype turned up many times. The V call is TRBV20-1, the J call TRBJ2-1, with no clear D. The CDR3 is 13 amino acids. The germline gives CDR1 DFQATT, CDR2 SNEGSKA (reference sequence). V lost 6 bases and J lost 3, with 12 bases in between. The chain's CDR3 is CSATTGYYNEQFF. CDR3 bases: TGCAGTGCCACCACCGGATACTACAATGAGCAGTTCTTC.

The V call is TRBV20-1, the J call TRBJ2-7; D might be TRBD2 (6 bases). This CDR3 is 12 amino acids long. Germline CDR1 DFQATT, CDR2 SNEGSKA (reference sequence). V was shortened by 6 bases and J by 2 bases, with 11 bases between the two germline ends. CDR3 coding DNA: TGCAGTGCAAGGGCGGGACCCTACGAGCAGTACTTC. This sequence encodes CSARAGPYEQYF.

This chain connects TRBV28 to TRBJ2-3; no clear D. CDR3 length equals 15 residues. Germline V gene data show CDR1 as MDHEN and CDR2 as SYDVKM. Trimming removed 3 bases from V and 0 bases from J, with 10 bases in between. The CDR3 protein is CASSFGSESTDTQYF. CDR3 DNA: TGTGCCAGCAGTTTTGGCAGTGAAAGCACAGATACGCAGTATTTT.

This clonotype appeared a few times. The CDR3 loop is CASNSRGGANVLTF. In DNA, the CDR3 is TGTGCCAGCAATAGTCGCGGGGGGGCCAACGTCCTGACTTTC. The chain employs TRBV25-1 and TRBJ2-6, with D perhaps TRBD2 (5 bases). CDR3 length: 14 residues. Germline V gives CDR1 MGHDK, CDR2 SYGVNS. V lost 7 bases and J lost 4, with 11 bases in between.

The chain combines TRBV6-2 or TRBV6-3 with TRBJ2-4; TRBD2 agrees at 14 bases. V shed 8 bases, J shed 6 bases, and the junction held 9 bases outside the gene matches. The CDR3 totals 16 residues. Germline assignment: CDR1 MNHEY and CDR2 SVGEGT. For the CDR3, the DNA is TGTGCCAGCGTCGCAGGGACTAGCGGGGGAAGAAACATTCAGTACTTC. As protein: CASVAGTSGGRNIQYF.

In this sample, this clonotype turned up a few times. This rearrangement joins TRBV20-1 to TRBJ2-5; 11 positions agree with TRBD2. V was pared by 5 bases and J by 5 bases, with 4 bases of the junction left unmatched. CDR1 and CDR2 (germline): DFQATT, SNEGSKA (reference sequence). This CDR3 has 13 residues. The chain's CDR3 is CSAPTSGVETQYF. DNA for the CDR3: TGCAGTGCTCCGACTAGCGGGGTTGAGACCCAGTACTTC.

This chain uses TRBV7-9 with TRBJ2-5, with 11 bases fitting TRBD1. The V and J ends lost 5 bases and 6 bases, in that order; junction bases with no gene match: 8. The CDR3 is 15 residues long. Germline CDR1 SEHNR, CDR2 FQNEAQ (reference sequence). The CDR3 loop reads CASSARTGGVKTQYF. CDR3 nucleotides: TGTGCCAGCAGCGCTAGGACAGGGGGCGTAAAGACCCAGTACTTC.

The chain couples TRBV5-1 to TRBJ1-2; 7 bases fit TRBD1. The CDR3 spans 15 residues. V lost 1 base to trimming and J lost 2 bases; unmatched junction nucleotides: 5. Germline loops: CDR1 SGHRS, CDR2 YFSETQ. The CDR3 protein is CASSLRADRNYGYTF. CDR3 DNA: TGCGCCAGCAGCTTGAGGGCGGACAGGAACTATGGCTACACCTTC.

V gene TRBV20-1 combines with J gene TRBJ2-1; D remains unclear. This CDR3 spans 11 amino acids. The germline gives CDR1 DFQATT, CDR2 SNEGSKA (reference sequence). Trimming removed 4 bases at V and 6 bases at J, with 7 bases between. The DNA of the CDR3 is TGCAGTGCTATGTCCCCCAATGAGCAGTTCTTC. This gives the protein CSAMSPNEQFF.

The rearrangement links TRBV20-1 to TRBJ2-5; D ambiguous. The CDR3 covers 12 residues. The ends were cut back, 5 bases at V and 9 bases at J, with 16 bases in the middle. The V gene's germline CDR1 is DFQATT and CDR2 SNEGSKA (reference sequence). Here the CDR3 DNA reads TGCAGTGCTTATTCCCCGCGCGGAGCCCAGTACTTC. Encoded protein: CSAYSPRGAQYF.

The chain uses TRBV2 and TRBJ1-1; 7 positions match TRBD1. Germline assignment: CDR1 SNHLY and CDR2 FYNNEI. The length of the CDR3 is 14 residues. Trimming removed 7 bases from V and 3 bases from J; junction bases left unmatched: 8. The CDR3 coding sequence is TGTGCCAGCATTCTCGAGCAGGGGGACACTGAAGCTTTCTTT. Encoded protein: CASILEQGDTEAFF.

Here the CDR3 reads CATSTGTMETQYF. The CDR3 DNA reads as TGTGCCACCTCGACCGGGACAATGGAGACCCAGTACTTC. This chain joins TRBV27 and TRBJ2-5; D is perhaps TRBD1 (6 bases). From germline, CDR1 is MNHEY and CDR2 SMNVEV (reference sequence). The CDR3 is 13 residues long. Trimming removed 10 bases from V and 5 bases from J, with 17 bases in between.

This clonotype has only one observation. The rearrangement uses TRBV5-1 and TRBJ2-6; no firm D call. The length of the CDR3 is 16 residues. CDR1 and CDR2 (germline): SGHRS, YFSETQ. Trimming took 0 bases from V and 4 from J, leaving 11 bases between them. As DNA, the CDR3 is TGCGCCAGCAGCTTGGACCACGCCCTGGGGGCCAACGTCCTGACTTTC. Its protein is CASSLDHALGANVLTF.

This clonotype was counted a few times. This chain uses TRBV5-1 with TRBJ2-3; 8 bases are a match to TRBD1. The V and J ends lost 3 bases and 0 bases, in that order; junction bases with no gene match: 3. Germline V gene data show CDR1 as SGHRS and CDR2 as YFSETQ. This CDR3 contains 15 residues. CDR3 protein: CASSSGQVSTDTQYF. CDR3 DNA: TGCGCCAGCAGCTCGGGACAGGTTAGCACAGATACGCAGTATTTT.

This clonotype was observed a few times. The chain is built from TRBV27 and TRBJ2-7; D unclear. CDR3 length equals 14 residues. Germline V gives CDR1 MNHEY, CDR2 SMNVEV (reference sequence). Deletions cut 3 bases from V and 2 bases from J, with 11 bases between. CDR3 nucleotide sequence: TGTGCCAGCAGTTTGAAGGGTGTTGCCTACGAGCAGTACTTC. Its protein is CASSLKGVAYEQYF.

This chain connects TRBV5-6 to TRBJ1-2; no definite D call. The CDR3 runs to 14 residues. Trimming took 3 bases from V and 3 from J, leaving 12 bases between them. CDR1 SGHDT and CDR2 YYEEEE come from the germline V gene. CDR3 in DNA: TGTGCCAGCAGCTCCAGACGTAGATACTATGGCTACACCTTC. Its protein product is CASSSRRRYYGYTF.

Note on this clonotype: At one end, the junction sequence differs from germline, possibly due to a read error. This chain joins TRBV2 and TRBJ2-7, with D unresolved. CDR1 and CDR2 (germline): SNHLY, FYNNEI. The CDR3 contains 11 residues. The CDR3 DNA follows: TGTGCCAGCGCGGCTTCCTCCGAGCAGTACTTC. Amino acids: CASAASSEQYF.